This T cell receptor (beta chain) came from a study of shared clonotypes between healthy human individuals. The germline CDR1 and CDR2 sequences are SGHRS and YFSETQ. CDR3 length equals 14 residues. Trimming removed 4 bases from V and 0 bases from J, with 10 bases in between. Unsorted PBMC contributed roughly 320 ng DNA, about 30,000 T cell genomes, to each replicate PCR. Bulk PBMC genomic DNA spanned ten immunoSEQ deep plates. Generated by immunoSEQ multiplex PCR, the TCRdb table keeps only in-frame clones and is missing some. The data show fewer than 650,000 clones, over 60% seen once. Tens of millions of PBMCs served as the genomic DNA source for unsorted samples.

This TCR was sampled from a woman aged 40 to 50 in good health. Some clones in this sample may be carry-over from other donors' samples. Sequences were obtained from PBMCs. The chain links TRBV5-1 to TRBJ1-2; D call uncertain. In DNA form, the CDR3 reads TGCGCCAGCAGCCTCAATCCAACTAACTATGGCTACACCTTC. Encoded protein: CASSLNPTNYGYTF.